A selection of T cell receptor beta chains follows, all from one sample in a study of T cells in Graves' hyperthyroidism and ophthalmopathy. MiXCR, applied by TCRdb to the multiplex PCR reads, yields one record per CDR3 protein. The table shows about 620,000 distinct CDR3 sequences, with about a sixth occurring only once. Material for sequencing was blood. The source of these receptors is a woman under 40 with Graves' hyperthyroidism. Both conserved end residues are part of each CDR3. D genes are given only for firm matches. Clone size, where shown, is once, few, many, or a class for clones that have expanded.

v_call	clone_size	d_call	j_call	cdr3_aa
TRBV7-2	many	TRBD2	TRBJ2-7	CASSTGTSGRRLYF
TRBV15	few	.	TRBJ1-4	CATSRARNEKLFF
TRBV12-5	.	.	TRBJ2-2	CASGLLVGELFF
TRBV7-2	few	.	TRBJ1-1	CASSLGGLRNTEAFF
TRBV27	.	.	TRBJ1-2	CAWGGLYGYTF
TRBV28	few	TRBD1	TRBJ1-5	CASIDRGAGQPQHF
TRBV5-4	few	.	TRBJ2-6	CASSSGPGSGANVLTF
TRBV27	many	TRBD1	TRBJ1-2	CASSTGTGGGYTF
TRBV29-1	few	TRBD1	TRBJ2-3	CSAGTGDTDTQYF
TRBV20-1	.	.	TRBJ1-6	CSAVRDPNSPLHF
TRBV28	many	.	TRBJ2-7	CASNSMGGALIEQYF
TRBV28	many	.	TRBJ1-3	CASSLGDTIYF
TRBV6-6	few	TRBD2	TRBJ2-5	CASSYGLAETQYF
TRBV20-1	few	TRBD2	TRBJ2-1	CSARVLAGASYNEQFF
TRBV10-3	.	TRBD1	TRBJ1-4	CAISSGTVSEKLFF
TRBV7-2	.	.	TRBJ2-6	CASSLAVSGANVLTF
TRBV6-1	many	TRBD2	TRBJ2-5	CASSNGAGGETQYF
TRBV19	few	.	TRBJ1-5	CASSTYSDERQPQHF
TRBV20-1	few	.	TRBJ2-5	CSARPGASGETQYF
TRBV12-3/TRBV12-4	few	.	TRBJ1-1	CASSLSRMEAFF
TRBV30	many	TRBD1	TRBJ2-1	CAWTGTVNYNEQFF
TRBV19	.	.	TRBJ1-5	CASSLGYNQPQHF
TRBV5-1	few	TRBD2	TRBJ2-1	CASSLTSGREGEQFF
TRBV30	many	.	TRBJ1-1	CAWSVQGRTEAFF
TRBV28	many	.	TRBJ2-3	CASSLWRDSFTDTQYF
TRBV20-1	.	.	TRBJ1-1	CSAEEGSNDEAFF
TRBV19	.	.	TRBJ2-1	CATGRLAPHNEQFF
TRBV28	many	TRBD2	TRBJ2-1	CASSLGGRATEQFF
TRBV20-1	.	.	TRBJ2-3	CSARGGRGGGETDTQYF
TRBV28	many	TRBD2	TRBJ2-7	CASSPSGRGYEQYF
TRBV6-4	few	.	TRBJ1-2	CASSEGGFYGYTF
TRBV12-3/TRBV12-4	many	TRBD2	TRBJ2-3	CASSSPRVAGADTQYF
TRBV20-1	many	TRBD2	TRBJ2-7	CSAPRLAGGDEQYF
TRBV19	.	TRBD1	TRBJ2-3	CASSTTGGRPDTQYF
TRBV28	many	.	TRBJ1-5	CASRSAGNQPQHF
TRBV7-2	many	TRBD2	TRBJ2-2	CASSLGSGLAGPRTGELFF
TRBV28	many	.	TRBJ2-7	CASSTRGQSYEQYF
TRBV5-4	.	.	TRBJ2-5	CASSLERIKTQYF
TRBV10-3	few	TRBD1	TRBJ2-7	CALAPGQGAYEQYF
TRBV2	.	TRBD1	TRBJ2-7	CASSNRDRGSYEQYF
TRBV5-7	once	.	TRBJ2-7	CASTWEYEQYF
TRBV2	many	.	TRBJ2-5	CASSPRGTQYF
TRBV6-1	.	.	TRBJ2-3	CASSIQTDTQYF
TRBV20-1	.	.	TRBJ1-5	CSASGGNFNQPQHF
TRBV15	many	.	TRBJ1-5	CATSPQREGPQHF
TRBV28	many	TRBD1	TRBJ1-2	CASSQDRILYGYTF
TRBV29-1	.	.	TRBJ1-1	CSVSGPEAFF
TRBV6-2/TRBV6-3	few	.	TRBJ1-5	CASSVRGLGNQPQHF
TRBV28	many	.	TRBJ2-1	CASSLPEEGHEQFF
TRBV7-9	.	TRBD1	TRBJ2-2	CANDRGGTGELFF
TRBV30	many	TRBD2	TRBJ2-1	CAWSGLAGVEQFF
TRBV5-1	many	.	TRBJ2-1	CASSLGGDDEQFF
TRBV2	few	TRBD2	TRBJ2-3	CASSATPGLAGGGNTQYF
TRBV27	few	.	TRBJ2-3	CASSPDTATQYF
TRBV14	.	TRBD1	TRBJ1-3	CASSLRTGNKGNTIYF
TRBV7-9	.	TRBD2	TRBJ2-5	CASSLTSGTSGVQETQYF
TRBV18	many	TRBD1	TRBJ1-4	CASLRTGGEKLFF
TRBV25-1	.	TRBD1	TRBJ2-1	CASNLIGTASNEQFF
TRBV30	few	.	TRBJ2-7	CAWSVIGYEQYF